The rows below give T cell receptor beta chains drawn from one sample of a study of CD8+CD57+ T cells in acquired aplastic anemia. TCRdb re-called the reads with MiXCR, one entry per CDR3 protein. Here the sample spans about 220,000 distinct CDR3 sequences, 30% to 35% being singletons. The sample taken for sequencing was sorted CD4+, CD8+, or CD8+CD57+ T cells (not recorded which) from PBMCs. These receptors were collected from a human donor in good health, serving as a control. Both conserved end residues are part of each CDR3. D genes are given only for firm matches. Not all rows give a size; the values are once, few, many and, for expanded clones, a class.

NA	NA	TRBV29-1	TRBJ1-2	TGCAGCGTTCGGCGCGGACCGTCAGGTGAGAGTGGCTACACCTTC	CSVRRGPSGESGYTF
many	TRBD1	TRBV19	TRBJ1-2	TGTGCCAGTAGTATTAATTCCGCAGGGGGCTATGGCTACACCTTC	CASSINSAGGYGYTF
many	NA	TRBV5-8	TRBJ1-2	TGTGCCGCCTCTCTCCGGGGGCGCGGCTACACCTTC	CAASLRGRGYTF
once	NA	TRBV20-1	TRBJ2-1	TGCAGTGCCGCCGACTTGAGCTCCTACAATGAGCAGTTCTTC	CSAADLSSYNEQFF
many	TRBD1	TRBV11-2	TRBJ1-6	TGTGCCAGCAGCTCCGGGACAGGGCCGAATTCACCCCTCCACTTT	CASSSGTGPNSPLHF
NA	NA	TRBV5-6	TRBJ1-3	TGTGCCAGCCATACAGGGTACTCTGGAAACACCATATATTTT	CASHTGYSGNTIYF
NA	TRBD1	TRBV5-1	TRBJ2-5	TGCGCCAGCAGCTTGGCAGCAGGGGGACGTTGGGAGACCCAGTACTTC	CASSLAAGGRWETQYF
many	NA	TRBV7-9	TRBJ1-1	TGTGCCAGCAGTCCCAGACAAGACACTGAAGCTTTCTTT	CASSPRQDTEAFF
many	NA	TRBV19	TRBJ2-4	TGTGCCAGTAGTATTCCCGGGGCCAAAAACATTCAGTACTTC	CASSIPGAKNIQYF
NA	NA	TRBV20-1	TRBJ2-1	TGCAGTGCCATAGTTTTCTACAATGAGCAGTTCTTC	CSAIVFYNEQFF
many	NA	TRBV2	TRBJ1-1	TGTGCCAGCCTTACCACGGTAAGGGTAGCTTTCTTT	CASLTTVRVAFF
NA	NA	TRBV11-1	TRBJ2-1	TGTGCCGGCAGTCCCTTCCGGGACTCCTTGTACAATGAGCAGTTCTTC	CAGSPFRDSLYNEQFF
NA	NA	TRBV30	TRBJ1-2	TGTGCCTGGATAAGTGTAGACGCCTTCTATGGCTACACCTTC	CAWISVDAFYGYTF
many	NA	TRBV2	TRBJ1-3	TGTGCCAGCAGTCAGGGGAGTGGAAACACCATATATTTT	CASSQGSGNTIYF
NA	NA	TRBV5-8	TRBJ2-2	TGTGCCAGCAGCTTGTACCAGGAGAACACCGGGGAGCTGTTTTTT	CASSLYQENTGELFF
NA	NA	TRBV30	TRBJ1-6	TGTGCCTGGAGTGTAGGGGTATCCTCCTATAGTTCACCCCTCCACTTT	CAWSVGVSSYSSPLHF
many	NA	TRBV7-9	TRBJ2-5	TGTGCCAGCAGCTTGTCGCAGGGTTTATTGGAGACCCAGTACTTC	CASSLSQGLLETQYF
NA	TRBD2	TRBV3-1	TRBJ2-7	TGTGCCAGCAGCTTATGGGTAGCGGGAGCCTACGAGCAGTACTTC	CASSLWVAGAYEQYF
NA	NA	TRBV10-3	TRBJ2-5	NA	CAISELGNEQFFGPGTSVLETQYF
few	NA	TRBV5-1	TRBJ2-1	TGCGCCAGCAGCTTGTCTCGGGGCAATGAGCAGTTCTTC	CASSLSRGNEQFF
few	NA	TRBV6-1	TRBJ2-1	TGTGCCAGCAGACTCACAGTACTACTGGGCAATGAGCAGTTCTTC	CASRLTVLLGNEQFF